These T cell receptor beta chains were read from a single sample in a study of blood T cell repertoires in COVID-19. Sequencing was performed with immunoSEQ multiplex PCR; in TCRdb, only in-frame clones are kept and a portion is missing. The repertoire holds 200,000 to 300,000 clones, with about 88% as singletons. Sequenced input: peripheral blood. The receptor source for this set is a man in his fifties or sixties who had recovered from COVID-19. The CDR3 runs from the conserved cysteine through the conserved F or W. A D gene is named only where the DNA matches it firmly. Part of the rows lack a size; the others show once, few, many or a class for expanded clones.

j_gene	v_gene	abundance	d_gene	CDR3nt	CDR3aa
TRBJ1-1	TRBV9	NA	NA	TGTGCCAGCAGCGTAGCAGTCAGGGAATCTGAAGCTTTCTTT	CASSVAVRESEAFF
TRBJ2-2	TRBV27	once	NA	TGTGCCAGCAGTTTAGAGGGAGGCCCCGGGGAGCTGTTTTTT	CASSLEGGPGELFF
TRBJ2-2	TRBV3-1/TRBV3-2	NA	TRBD2	TGTGCCAGCAGCCCTAGGGGAGGGGAAGGCGGCGGGGAGCTGTTTTTT	CASSPRGGEGGGELFF
TRBJ2-3	TRBV27	NA	TRBD2	TGTGCCAGCAGTTTATGGACTAGCGGAGTCACAGATACGCAGTATTTT	CASSLWTSGVTDTQYF
TRBJ2-7	TRBV19	NA	TRBD1	TGTGCCAGTAGTATGGGACAGATACACTACGAGCAGTACTTC	CASSMGQIHYEQYF
TRBJ2-7	TRBV4-1	once	TRBD1	TGCGCCAGCAGCCAACAGACAGGGTACGAGCAGTACTTC	CASSQQTGYEQYF
TRBJ2-3	TRBV24-1	NA	TRBD2	TGTGCCACCAGTGATTTTCGGACTAGCGGGGGCACAGATACGCAGTATTTT	CATSDFRTSGGTDTQYF
TRBJ1-5	TRBV2	NA	TRBD1	TGTGCCAGCAGTGGGCGGACAGGTTTGGGCAATCAGCCCCAGCATTTT	CASSGRTGLGNQPQHF
TRBJ2-3	TRBV10-1	NA	NA	TGCGCCAGCAGTGCAGCTAGCGGCACAGATACGCAGTATTTT	CASSAASGTDTQYF
TRBJ1-2	TRBV19	NA	TRBD1	TGTGCCAGTACCCCGGGACAGGGGGCCAACTATGGCTACACCTTC	CASTPGQGANYGYTF
TRBJ1-1	TRBV18	NA	NA	TGTGCCAGCTCACCACCGAGGAGTAGTAACACTGAAGCTTTCTTT	CASSPPRSSNTEAFF
TRBJ1-6	TRBV6-1	NA	NA	TGTGCCAGCAGTGAATCAGGGCCTCGAAGTAATTCACCCCTCCACTTT	CASSESGPRSNSPLHF
TRBJ1-2	TRBV7-2	NA	NA	TGTGCCAGCAGACGGTCGGGCTATGGCTACACCTTC	CASRRSGYGYTF
TRBJ2-5	TRBV28	NA	NA	TGTGCCAGCAGTTTTCCGGGTGGCGACCAAGAGACCCAGTACTTC	CASSFPGGDQETQYF
TRBJ1-1	TRBV5-6	NA	TRBD1	TGTGCCAGCAGCCGACGGACAGGGGGAGGCGCTTTCTTT	CASSRRTGGGAFF
TRBJ2-1	TRBV29-1	NA	TRBD2	TGCAGCGTTGCTAGCGGGGGTGGCAATGAGCAGTTCTTC	CSVASGGGNEQFF
TRBJ1-4	TRBV9	NA	NA	TGTGCCAGCAGCGTGAAACAGGGAGAAAAACTGTTTTTT	CASSVKQGEKLFF
TRBJ2-3	TRBV7-2	NA	TRBD2	TGTGCCAGCAGCTTCCGACGACTAGCGGCTAGCACAGATACGCAGTATTTT	CASSFRRLAASTDTQYF
TRBJ1-1	TRBV30	NA	NA	TGTGCCTGGAGGAACTTCCAGAACACTGAAGCTTTCTTT	CAWRNFQNTEAFF
TRBJ1-6	TRBV30	NA	NA	TGTGCCTGGAGTGGGGAGAGCTCCTATAATTCACCCCTCCACTTT	CAWSGESSYNSPLHF
TRBJ2-1	TRBV7-2	NA	TRBD2	TGTGCCAGCAGCTTAGAGAGCGGGGGGGTCAACAATGAGCAGTTCTTC	CASSLESGGVNNEQFF
TRBJ2-7	TRBV9	NA	NA	TGTGCCAGCAGCCCCCGGGTGCGGGGGCCCTCCTACGAGCAGTACTTC	CASSPRVRGPSYEQYF
TRBJ1-1	TRBV6-5	NA	TRBD1	TGTGCCAGCAGTTACGGGGACAGTCTTCGGACTGAAGCTTTCTTT	CASSYGDSLRTEAFF
TRBJ2-7	TRBV5-6	NA	TRBD1	TGTGCCAGCAGCCCCCCCGGGACAGGGCGCTACGAGCAGTACTTC	CASSPPGTGRYEQYF
TRBJ1-2	TRBV10-3	NA	NA	TGTGCCATCAGTAGGGAGTTCCTGTCTGGCTACACCTTC	CAISREFLSGYTF
TRBJ1-5	TRBV18	NA	NA	TGTGCCAGCTCACCGTTGGACGCAAGGGCGGGGGTTTATCAGCCCCAGCATTTT	CASSPLDARAGVYQPQHF
TRBJ2-2	TRBV7-8	NA	NA	TGTGCCAGCAGCTTAGCGGCAGCGGTTAGCGGGGAGCTGTTTTTT	CASSLAAAVSGELFF
TRBJ2-7	TRBV5-1	NA	NA	TGCGCCAGCAGCTTGATGGGTTCTAGCTACGAGCAGTACTTC	CASSLMGSSYEQYF
TRBJ1-2	TRBV12-3/TRBV12-4	NA	TRBD1	TGTGCCAGCAGCGTTGGGCACAGGGGGTCCTTC	CASSVGHRGSF
TRBJ2-2	TRBV6-4	NA	TRBD1	TGTGCCAGCAGTGACTCACCCGACAGGGGGCTGGACGGGGAGCTGTTTTTT	CASSDSPDRGLDGELFF
TRBJ1-1	TRBV5-1	NA	NA	TGCGCCAGCAGCTCCCCAGGGAGGCCTGAAGCTTTCTTT	CASSSPGRPEAFF
TRBJ1-1	TRBV30	NA	TRBD1	TGTGCCTGGAGTGTAAGGGCAGGGGGCACTGAAGCTTTCTTT	CAWSVRAGGTEAFF
TRBJ1-3	TRBV6-2/TRBV6-3	NA	NA	TGTGCCAGCAGTTACTTTGGCAGGTTGAACACCATATATTTT	CASSYFGRLNTIYF
TRBJ1-1	TRBV11-2	NA	TRBD1	TGTGCCAGCAGCTTAACGGGACAGGGGTTCACTGAAGCTTTCTTT	CASSLTGQGFTEAFF
TRBJ1-2	TRBV6-5	NA	TRBD1	TGTGCCAGCAGACCCGGGACAGGAGATCGGTATGGCTACACCTTC	CASRPGTGDRYGYTF
TRBJ2-1	TRBV7-6	NA	NA	TGTGCCAGCAGCTACGCTGGAGGGAAAATGGCGAATGAGCAGTTCTTC	CASSYAGGKMANEQFF
TRBJ1-5	TRBV7-2	NA	TRBD1	TGTGCCAGCAGCTTACAACAGGGGGCGCTGGGACAGCCCCAGCATTTT	CASSLQQGALGQPQHF
TRBJ2-2	TRBV9	NA	NA	TGTGCCAGCAGCCCCCCGACTAGTCCCGGGGAGCTGTTTTTT	CASSPPTSPGELFF
TRBJ1-1	TRBV7-6	NA	TRBD1	TGTGCCAGCAGCCAACGCTCCGGGACAGAAAGTGGAACTGAAGCTTTCTTT	CASSQRSGTESGTEAFF
TRBJ2-3	TRBV7-2	NA	TRBD1	TGTGCCAGCAGCTGGGACAGCAGGATAGATACGCAGTATTTT	CASSWDSRIDTQYF
TRBJ1-2	TRBV4-2	NA	NA	TGTGCCAGCAGCCAGGACCCAAACCGGGACAACCCCTATGGCTACACCTTC	CASSQDPNRDNPYGYTF